The 24 T cell receptor beta chains presented below share a single source sample, sequenced in a study of T-cell reconstitution after alpha-beta-depleted transplantation in children. Unique molecular identifiers were incorporated into the prepared TCRbeta library. TCRdb redid the calling of the PCR reads with MiXCR, one entry per CDR3 protein. The top ten hold about 4.5% of the sample, which has about 340,000 distinct CDR3 sequences, about an eighth seen once. The sample was PBMCs, taken from the stem cell graft. The origin of the receptors is a human donor who donated a stem cell graft to a child with Fanconi anemia.

This clonotype was recorded at least ten times. The genes are TRBV12-3 or TRBV12-4 and TRBJ2-7, with TRBD1 matching 8 bases. V gave up 3 bases and J gave up 6 bases; unmatched junction bases: 10. The CDR3 extends over 15 amino acids. The CDR3 spells CASSLGDRTLSEQYF. CDR3 sequence (DNA): TGTGCCAGCAGTTTGGGGGACAGGACTTTAAGCGAGCAGTACTTC.

The CDR3: CASSPLAGQYNEQFF. The CDR3 nucleotides read TGTGCCAGCTCACCACTTGCTGGACAGTACAATGAGCAGTTCTTC. The V and J genes are TRBV18 and TRBJ2-1, with D maybe TRBD1 (6 bases). Trimming shortened V by 1 base and J by 4 bases, and 11 bases separated the two germline ends. The germline V gene encodes CDR1 KGHSH and CDR2 LQKENI. The CDR3 length is 15 residues.

The chain recombines TRBV10-3 with TRBJ2-5; 16 nucleotides match TRBD2. With V trimmed by 11 bases and J by 4 bases, 7 bases remained unmatched. Germline lookup yields CDR1 ENHRY and CDR2 SYGVKD. The CDR3 runs to 15 residues. DNA for the CDR3: TGTGCCGCCGGGACTAGCGGGGGGGATCGAGAGACCCAGTACTTC. Its protein is CAAGTSGGDRETQYF.

This chain joins TRBV5-1 and TRBJ2-4; 8 positions agree with TRBD2. The CDR3 contains 16 residues. Germline V gene lookup returns CDR1 SGHRS and CDR2 YFSETQ. V trimming: 4 bases; J trimming: 2 bases; junction bases outside the gene matches: 8. The CDR3 coding sequence is TGCGCCAGCAGCAGTGGCGGGGGGCTACCCAAAAACATTCAGTACTTC. It yields the protein CASSSGGGLPKNIQYF.

The rearrangement links TRBV12-3 or TRBV12-4 to TRBJ2-1; a possible D gene is TRBD1 (6 bases). CDR3 length equals 17 residues. V gave up 5 bases and J gave up 4 bases, with 21 bases separating them. Here the CDR3 reads CASSRDGLGARYNEQFF. DNA of the CDR3: TGTGCCAGCAGTCGGGATGGGTTGGGGGCAAGGTACAATGAGCAGTTCTTC.

The sample holds a few counts of this clonotype. The rearrangement uses TRBV11-2 and TRBJ2-1; no firm D call. The germline V gene encodes CDR1 SGHAT and CDR2 FQNNGV. The CDR3 sequence is 15 residues long. The germline V and J ends were trimmed by 4 bases and 0 bases, with 10 bases remaining between them. CDR3 residues: CASSSDTSSYNEQFF. The CDR3 nucleotides are TGTGCCAGCAGCTCCGACACGAGCTCCTACAATGAGCAGTTCTTC.

In its sample, this clonotype was seen a few times. This chain uses TRBV5-6 with TRBJ2-7, with 7 bases fitting TRBD1. Germline assignment: CDR1 SGHDT and CDR2 YYEEEE. CDR3 length: 15 amino acids. Trimming took 4 bases from V and 3 from J; bases not matched to a gene: 10. The CDR3 protein is CASSPGQRSFYEQYV. Here the CDR3 DNA reads TGTGCCAGCAGCCCGGGACAGCGAAGCTTCTACGAGCAGTACGTC.

The genes are TRBV20-1 and TRBJ2-2, with D maybe TRBD2 (7 bases). The CDR3 length is 15 residues. V dropped 6 bases and J dropped 4 bases, with 18 bases sitting between them. Germline-derived CDR1 and CDR2 are DFQATT and SNEGSKA (reference sequence). CDR3 sequence: CSAPNRGGGTGELFF. The CDR3 DNA reads as TGCAGTGCCCCCAATAGGGGGGGAGGCACCGGGGAGCTGTTTTTT.

This clonotype was picked up many times. The chain combines TRBV12-3 or TRBV12-4 with TRBJ1-2; 11 positions agree with TRBD1. This CDR3 is 14 amino acids long. J was trimmed by 9 bases and V by 5 bases; bases with no gene match: 8. The CDR3 nucleotides read TGTGCCAGCAGTGCAAGGACAGGGGGCTTGAGCTACACCTTC. It is translated as CASSARTGGLSYTF.

In this sample, this clonotype turned up a few times. The V gene is TRBV20-1, the J gene TRBJ2-1; D possibly corresponds to TRBD2 (5 bases). The CDR3 has 13 residues. Germline assignment: CDR1 DFQATT and CDR2 SNEGSKA (reference sequence). Trimming left V 8 bases short and J 5 bases short, with 16 bases between. The CDR3 is CSRTGKSNNEQFF. For the CDR3, the DNA is TGCAGTAGGACGGGGAAAAGTAACAATGAGCAGTTCTTC.

This rearrangement joins TRBV20-1 to TRBJ2-7; a possible D gene is TRBD2 (5 bases). The germline gives CDR1 DFQATT, CDR2 SNEGSKA (reference sequence). The CDR3 covers 14 residues. V lost 5 bases and J lost 1, with 15 bases in between. For the CDR3, the DNA is TGCAGTGCTGGTTCTTTGGACTCGTCCTACGAGCAGTACTTC. Its translation: CSAGSLDSSYEQYF.

The chain links TRBV11-2 to TRBJ2-7; 7 bases map to TRBD1. CDR1 SGHAT and CDR2 FQNNGV come from the germline V gene. The CDR3 is made up of 13 amino acids. The V gene end was trimmed by 5 bases and the J gene end by 4 bases; junction bases not matched to a gene: 5. This CDR3 is CASSQQGRYEQYV. In nucleotides, the CDR3 is TGTGCCAGCAGCCAACAGGGGAGATACGAGCAGTACGTC.

This clonotype showed up just once. The chain links TRBV5-6 to TRBJ2-2; weak D call: TRBD1 (5 bases). The germline V and J ends were trimmed by 4 bases and 6 bases, with 10 bases remaining between them. Germline CDR1 SGHDT, CDR2 YYEEEE. CDR3 length equals 13 residues. In DNA form, the CDR3 reads TGTGCCAGCAGCGCACAGGACGCCGGGGAGCTGTTTTTT. Its protein product is CASSAQDAGELFF.

In this sample, this clonotype turned up a few times. This chain joins TRBV20-1 and TRBJ2-1, with 11 positions matching TRBD1. With 5 bases clipped from V and 9 bases from J, the junction kept 12 bases outside the gene matches. This CDR3 comprises 15 residues. The germline CDR1 and CDR2 sequences are DFQATT and SNEGSKA (reference sequence). The CDR3 loop reads CSAPAWGQGVSEQFF. CDR3 coding DNA: TGCAGTGCTCCGGCGTGGGGACAGGGGGTCAGTGAGCAGTTCTTC.

This clonotype came up many times. The chain is built from TRBV24-1 and TRBJ2-2; 10 bases are shared with TRBD1. V lost 2 bases to trimming and J lost 2 bases; unmatched junction nucleotides: 4. The germline gives CDR1 KGHDR, CDR2 SFDVKD. CDR3 length: 17 amino acids. The DNA of the CDR3 is TGTGCCACCAGTGATTCGGGACAGGGGAAAAACACCGGGGAGCTGTTTTTT. Its translation is CATSDSGQGKNTGELFF.

This clonotype was seen many times. V usage is TRBV20-1 and J usage is TRBJ1-2; D is perhaps TRBD1 (5 bases). Germline CDR1 reads DFQATT; CDR2 reads SNEGSKA (reference sequence). CDR3 length: 13 residues. With 6 bases removed from V and 6 bases from J, the gap between germline ends came to 17 bases. CDR3: CSAPETAKDGYTF. For the CDR3, the DNA is TGCAGTGCGCCTGAGACAGCAAAGGATGGCTACACCTTC.

This clonotype has at least ten counts. The V call is TRBV27, the J call TRBJ1-5; D not certain. Germline CDR1 and CDR2: MNHEY and SMNVEV (reference sequence). The CDR3 runs 14 residues. Trimming removed 3 bases at V and 2 bases at J, with 8 bases between. CDR3 loop: CASSFSGGNQPQHF. The CDR3 nucleotides read TGTGCCAGCAGTTTTTCAGGCGGCAATCAGCCCCAGCATTTT.

This chain uses TRBV12-3 or TRBV12-4 with TRBJ2-7; TRBD1 matches at 9 bases. This CDR3 contains 15 residues. Trimming cost V 5 bases and J 3 bases; bases outside gene matches: 8. In DNA, the CDR3 is TGTGCCAGCAGTGCTCCGGGACAGGGAAACTACGAGCAGTACTTC. It translates to CASSAPGQGNYEQYF.

The CDR3 sequence: CASSPGVATEAFF. For the CDR3, the DNA is TGTGCCAGCAGCCCAGGGGTGGCCACTGAAGCTTTCTTT. The chain combines TRBV27 with TRBJ1-1; D perhaps matches TRBD1 (6 bases). Germline CDR1 reads MNHEY; CDR2 reads SMNVEV (reference sequence). V lost 6 bases to trimming and J lost 4 bases, with 12 bases between them. The CDR3 extends over 13 amino acids.

The sample holds a few counts of this clonotype. V gene TRBV20-1 combines with J gene TRBJ1-2; TRBD1 aligns across 9 bases. Per the germline V gene, CDR1 is DFQATT and CDR2 is SNEGSKA (reference sequence). The trim removed 6 bases at V and 4 bases at J, leaving 6 bases unmatched. CDR3 length: 13 residues. The CDR3 DNA reads TGCAGTGCCAGGACAGGGGACAGCTATGGCTACACCTTC. Its translation: CSARTGDSYGYTF.

Only a few counts were recorded for this clonotype. The chain carries TRBV20-1 and TRBJ2-3; TRBD2 matches at 8 bases. The CDR3 runs to 16 residues. V was pared by 4 bases and J by 2 bases, with 11 bases of the junction left unmatched. Germline loops: CDR1 DFQATT, CDR2 SNEGSKA (reference sequence). The chain's CDR3 is CSATPVAGGDTDTQYF. Written as DNA, the CDR3 is TGCAGTGCTACGCCCGTGGCGGGGGGAGACACAGATACGCAGTATTTT.

The CDR3 DNA sequence: TGTGCCAGCAGCTCCCCTGGGGGCAGGCTGACCACAGATACGCAGTATTTT. Residues: CASSSPGGRLTTDTQYF. The chain has TRBV11-2 and TRBJ2-3; D may be TRBD1 (6 bases). V lost 4 bases and J lost 2, with 19 bases in between. Germline V CDR1 and CDR2: SGHAT, FQNNGV. This CDR3 spans 17 amino acids.

CDR3 DNA sequence: TGTGCCAGCAGCTTAGGGAGTTTCGCGCAGTATTTT. Translating gives CASSLGSFAQYF. The rearrangement joins TRBV6-2 or TRBV6-3 to TRBJ2-3; a weak D match, TRBD2 (5 bases). The length of the CDR3 is 12 residues. Trimming pared 6 bases from V and 10 bases from J, leaving 14 bases between. Germline loops: CDR1 MNHEY, CDR2 SVGEGT.

This clonotype was recorded at least ten times. This chain joins TRBV9 and TRBJ2-5; 12 nucleotides match TRBD2. The V and J ends lost 4 bases and 13 bases, in that order; junction bases with no gene match: 8. The CDR3 is 13 amino acids. Per the germline V gene, CDR1 is SGDLS and CDR2 is YYNGEE. As DNA, the CDR3 is TGTGCCAGCAGCCCACTAGCGGGGGGCCCTCCGTACTTC. It translates to CASSPLAGGPPYF.